A selection of T cell receptor beta chains follows, all from one sample in a study of radiotherapy plus CTLA-4 blockade in lung cancer. This table comes from immunoSEQ multiplex PCR, and its TCRdb copy is limited to in-frame clones, with some not included. The sample lists 85,000 to 130,000 clones; more than 75% were seen once. The sample in question was peripheral blood, obtained from a patient treated with radiotherapy plus ipilimumab. These receptors were taken from a human donor with non-small cell lung cancer that progressed on radiotherapy plus ipilimumab. Some clones in this sample may be carry-over from other donors' samples. The CDR3 runs from the conserved cysteine through the conserved F or W. D genes are given only for firm matches. Clone sizes are given selectively: once, few, many, or a class where the clone is expanded.

CDR3aa: CASNRGSYGYTF
CDR3nt: TGTGCCAGCAACCGGGGGAGCTATGGCTACACCTTC
d_gene: NA
v_gene: TRBV9
abundance: NA
j_gene: TRBJ1-2

CDR3aa: CAISESLNSRNQPQHF
CDR3nt: TGTGCCATCAGTGAGTCGCTAAACAGCCGCAATCAGCCCCAGCATTTT
d_gene: NA
v_gene: TRBV10-3
abundance: NA
j_gene: TRBJ1-5

CDR3aa: CASSDAALNQPQHF
CDR3nt: TGTGCCAGCAGTGATGCTGCGCTAAATCAGCCCCAGCATTTT
d_gene: NA
v_gene: TRBV25-1
abundance: NA
j_gene: TRBJ1-5

CDR3aa: CASISEQGAYEQYF
CDR3nt: TGTGCCAGCATTAGTGAACAGGGGGCCTACGAGCAGTACTTC
d_gene: TRBD1
v_gene: TRBV6-1
abundance: NA
j_gene: TRBJ2-7

CDR3aa: CASSLGGVEQYF
CDR3nt: TGTGCCAGCAGCTTAGGCGGAGTCGAGCAGTACTTC
d_gene: NA
v_gene: TRBV11-2
abundance: NA
j_gene: TRBJ2-7

CDR3aa: CASLTGESYNSPLHF
CDR3nt: TGTGCCAGCTTAACTGGGGAGTCCTATAATTCACCCCTCCACTTT
d_gene: NA
v_gene: TRBV21-1
abundance: NA
j_gene: TRBJ1-6

CDR3aa: CASSLGGHTREQYF
CDR3nt: TGTGCCAGCAGTTTAGGGGGGCACACGCGCGAGCAGTACTTC
d_gene: NA
v_gene: TRBV28
abundance: NA
j_gene: TRBJ2-7

CDR3aa: CASSQGGGLRDRNYEQYF
CDR3nt: TGTGCCAGCAGCCAAGGGGGAGGCCTCCGGGACAGAAACTACGAGCAGTACTTC
d_gene: NA
v_gene: TRBV4-2
abundance: NA
j_gene: TRBJ2-7

CDR3aa: CASSRSRTGDEKLFF
CDR3nt: TGTGCCAGCAGCCGATCCAGGACAGGGGATGAAAAACTGTTTTTT
d_gene: TRBD1
v_gene: TRBV7-2
abundance: NA
j_gene: TRBJ1-4

CDR3aa: CASSGIGAGQFF
CDR3nt: TGTGCCAGCAGTGGGATAGGAGCGGGGCAGTTCTTC
d_gene: NA
v_gene: TRBV6-6
abundance: NA
j_gene: TRBJ2-1

CDR3aa: CASSNPRGRVYGYTF
CDR3nt: TGTGCCAGCAGTAATCCCCGGGGCAGGGTTTATGGCTACACCTTC
d_gene: NA
v_gene: TRBV6-5
abundance: NA
j_gene: TRBJ1-2

CDR3aa: CASSLALQTAVSYEQYF
CDR3nt: TGTGCCAGCAGCTTAGCGCTGCAAACAGCGGTCTCCTACGAGCAGTACTTC
d_gene: NA
v_gene: TRBV7-8
abundance: NA
j_gene: TRBJ2-7

CDR3aa: CASSLGLAGVAQYF
CDR3nt: TGTGCCAGCAGCTTAGGCCTAGCGGGGGTTGCCCAGTACTTC
d_gene: TRBD2
v_gene: TRBV7-6
abundance: NA
j_gene: TRBJ2-5

CDR3aa: CASSSPGLEQFF
CDR3nt: TGTGCCAGCAGCTCCCCGGGACTAGAGCAGTTCTTC
d_gene: TRBD2
v_gene: TRBV7-3
abundance: NA
j_gene: TRBJ2-1

CDR3aa: CASSLVGSGNTIYF
CDR3nt: TGCGCCAGCAGCTTGGTGGGCTCTGGAAACACCATATATTTT
d_gene: NA
v_gene: TRBV5-1
abundance: NA
j_gene: TRBJ1-3

CDR3aa: CASSKRGMNTEAFF
CDR3nt: TGTGCCAGTAGTAAGCGGGGGATGAACACTGAAGCTTTCTTT
d_gene: NA
v_gene: TRBV19
abundance: NA
j_gene: TRBJ1-1

CDR3aa: CASSPDTDYGYTF
CDR3nt: TGTGCCAGCAGCCCCGACACCGACTATGGCTACACCTTC
d_gene: NA
v_gene: TRBV6-6
abundance: few
j_gene: TRBJ1-2

CDR3aa: CAWSRDRDTEAFF
CDR3nt: TGTGCCTGGAGCCGGGACAGAGACACTGAAGCTTTCTTT
d_gene: TRBD1
v_gene: TRBV30
abundance: NA
j_gene: TRBJ1-1

CDR3aa: CASSPTSGAGNTGELFF
CDR3nt: TGTGCCAGCAGCCCGACTAGCGGGGCCGGGAACACCGGGGAGCTGTTTTTT
d_gene: TRBD2
v_gene: TRBV7-6
abundance: NA
j_gene: TRBJ2-2

CDR3aa: CASSLAGDGETQYF
CDR3nt: TGCGCCAGCAGCTTGGCAGGGGACGGGGAGACCCAGTACTTC
d_gene: NA
v_gene: TRBV5-1
abundance: NA
j_gene: TRBJ2-5

CDR3aa: CASSSETGNEQFF
CDR3nt: TGTGCCAGCAGCTCCGAGACGGGCAATGAGCAGTTCTTC
d_gene: NA
v_gene: TRBV11-1
abundance: NA
j_gene: TRBJ2-1

CDR3aa: CASSLEPGVTEAFF
CDR3nt: TGCGCCAGCAGCTTGGAGCCAGGGGTAACTGAAGCTTTCTTT
d_gene: NA
v_gene: TRBV5-1
abundance: NA
j_gene: TRBJ1-1

CDR3aa: CASSQVSGAIYNEQFF
CDR3nt: TGTGCCAGCAGCCAAGTTAGCGGGGCCATCTACAATGAGCAGTTCTTC
d_gene: TRBD2
v_gene: TRBV4-2
abundance: NA
j_gene: TRBJ2-1

CDR3aa: CASKLRGRGDTEAFF
CDR3nt: TGTGCCAGCAAACTCAGGGGAAGAGGGGACACTGAAGCTTTCTTT
d_gene: NA
v_gene: TRBV5-6
abundance: NA
j_gene: TRBJ1-1

CDR3aa: CASRNAATDTQYF
CDR3nt: TGTGCCAGCAGGAACGCCGCAACAGATACGCAGTATTTT
d_gene: NA
v_gene: TRBV7-3
abundance: NA
j_gene: TRBJ2-3

CDR3aa: CSVTPQDRPRGYGYTF
CDR3nt: TGCAGCGTTACCCCTCAGGACAGGCCAAGGGGCTATGGCTACACCTTC
d_gene: TRBD1
v_gene: TRBV29-1
abundance: NA
j_gene: TRBJ1-2

CDR3aa: CASSQDRKRQNTEAFF
CDR3nt: TGCGCCAGCAGCCAAGATCGTAAGCGGCAGAACACTGAAGCTTTCTTT
d_gene: NA
v_gene: TRBV4-3
abundance: NA
j_gene: TRBJ1-1

CDR3aa: CASSARGRRNQPQHF
CDR3nt: TGTGCCAGCAGCGCCCGAGGGAGGCGCAATCAGCCCCAGCATTTT
d_gene: NA
v_gene: TRBV12-1
abundance: few
j_gene: TRBJ1-5

CDR3aa: CASSPRERVYGYTF
CDR3nt: TGTGCCAGCAGTCCCCGTGAGAGGGTTTATGGCTACACCTTC
d_gene: NA
v_gene: TRBV27
abundance: NA
j_gene: TRBJ1-2

CDR3aa: CASRRGGPNYGYTF
CDR3nt: TGTGCCAGCAGGAGGGGGGGGCCTAACTATGGCTACACCTTC
d_gene: NA
v_gene: TRBV6-4
abundance: once
j_gene: TRBJ1-2

CDR3aa: CASSLLGVNTEAFF
CDR3nt: TGCGCCAGCAGCTTGTTAGGGGTCAACACTGAAGCTTTCTTT
d_gene: NA
v_gene: TRBV5-1
abundance: NA
j_gene: TRBJ1-1